This T cell receptor beta chain came from a study of shared clonotypes between healthy human individuals. Every one of the donors was a Caucasian adult that lived in Nashville, Tennessee. The table came from immunoSEQ multiplex PCR; TCRdb's copy has only in-frame clones and leaves some out. The sample records approximately 2.1 million clones, approximately 93% being singletons. The CDR3 loop spans 12 amino acids. CDR1 is SGHNT and CDR2 is YENEEA in the germline V gene. Study-level findings and limits: Across a handful of donors, naive CD4 shared around 5%, naive CD8 around 3.5%, memory CD4 roughly 2.3%, memory CD8 about 0.4%.

Notes on this clone: Its specificity is unknown.

The TCR was taken from a man in his late teens or twenties in good health. Some clones in this sample may be carry-over from other donors' samples. J is TRBJ2-5 and V is TRBV11-3; 7 bases are a match to TRBD1. The tail of the sequence fits TRBJ2-7 better, so the J call may be wrong. Sequencing was performed on naive CD4+ T cells from PBMCs. Indicated subset: CD45RA+ positively selected. The CDR3 DNA follows: TGTGCCAGCAGCTACACAGGGGACGAGCAGTACTTC. Translating it yields CASSYTGDEQYF.